This T cell receptor (beta chain) was documented in a study of T cell changes during pregnancy in multiple sclerosis. As for this clone: At one end the junction does not follow the germline gene, possibly because of a read error.

Germline values: CDR1 SSHAT, CDR2 FNYEAQ (reference sequence). This CDR3 has 13 amino acids. The repertoire was sequenced with immunoSEQ multiplex PCR; TCRdb's copy has only in-frame clones and lacks some. The data show some 60,000 clones, around 93% seen once. The TCR sequence derives from a female donor with multiple sclerosis, enrolled in a pregnancy study. The V call is TRBV7-7, the J call TRBJ2-5; TRBD1 might be the D (6 bases). The material was peripheral blood, obtained after pregnancy. The CDR3 DNA reads as TGTGCTAGCAGCCTGGGGGCGTTAGAGACCCAGTACTTC. Its protein is CASSLGALETQYF.